The 23 T cell receptor beta chains in this list originate from one sample, sequenced in a study of T-cell memory formation after mild COVID-19. TCRdb ran MiXCR on the 5' RACE reads and lists one entry per CDR3 protein. The sample carries 100,000 to 150,000 distinct CDR3 sequences, about 6% recorded once. Source material: PBMCs or a T cell subset sorted from them (not recorded which). The receptors shown here come from an adult woman who had mild COVID-19 (a few samples of this study predate the infection). Cell type and time point are not known.

The rearrangement joins TRBV5-1 to TRBJ1-2, with D possibly TRBD1 on 6 matching bases. The CDR3 is made up of 15 amino acids. V dropped 1 base and J dropped 4 bases, with 14 bases sitting between them. CDR1 is SGHRS and CDR2 is YFSETQ in the germline V gene. The CDR3 DNA reads TGCGCCAGCAGCTTGTATAGTGGGGGCGCCTATGGCTACACCTTC. Translating gives CASSLYSGGAYGYTF.

This clonotype appeared a few times. The chain combines TRBV9 with TRBJ2-4; a weak D match, TRBD2 (6 bases). Germline loops: CDR1 SGDLS, CDR2 YYNGEE. V gave up 0 bases and J gave up 6 bases, with 13 bases separating them. The CDR3 extends over 15 amino acids. The CDR3 region has the DNA TGTGCCAGCAGCGTAGGGGGGGATCGGGGAAACATTCAGTACTTC. Translated, it gives CASSVGGDRGNIQYF.

Many counts were recorded for this clonotype. V gene TRBV12-3 or TRBV12-4 combines with J gene TRBJ2-7, with 7 bases matching TRBD2. This CDR3 spans 15 amino acids. J lost 2 bases, V lost 4 bases, and 8 bases had no gene match. CDR3 region: CASSSRDYGTYEQYF. In nucleotides, the CDR3 is TGTGCCAGCAGTTCCCGGGACTACGGAACCTACGAGCAGTACTTC.

This clonotype came up a few times. V is TRBV9 and J is TRBJ1-6; D ambiguous. The V end lost 3 bases, the J end lost 9 bases, and 10 bases lay between the germline ends. Germline V gene sequence: CDR1 SGDLS, CDR2 YYNGEE. The length of the CDR3 is 13 residues. The CDR3 bases are TGTGCCAGCAGCGACTACAGAGGTTCACCCCTCCACTTT. It is translated as CASSDYRGSPLHF.

This clonotype came up a few times. J is TRBJ2-2 and V is TRBV7-9; 10 nucleotides match TRBD1. The CDR3 contains 19 residues. Per the germline V gene, CDR1 is SEHNR and CDR2 is FQNEAQ (reference sequence). With V trimmed by 1 base and J by 2 bases, 10 bases remained unmatched. The chain's CDR3 is CASSLEDRQGAPNTGELFF. CDR3 sequence (DNA): TGTGCCAGCAGCTTAGAAGACAGACAGGGGGCTCCTAACACCGGGGAGCTGTTTTTT.

The chain combines TRBV10-3 with TRBJ1-1, with TRBD1 matching 10 bases. In germline, CDR1 is ENHRY, CDR2 SYGVKD. After removal of 6 bases from V and 4 bases from J, the junction contained 8 bases not matched to a gene. The CDR3 loop spans 15 amino acids. The DNA of the CDR3 is TGTGCCATCAGCTTCGGGACAGGGGTCCGCACTGAAGCTTTCTTT. It specifies CAISFGTGVRTEAFF.

This clonotype was picked up many times. The chain is built from TRBV25-1 and TRBJ2-7; D ambiguous. V lost 3 bases and J 2 bases, leaving 5 bases between the germline ends. Germline V gene sequence: CDR1 MGHDK, CDR2 SYGVNS. The CDR3 sequence is 12 residues long. The DNA for the CDR3 is TGTGCCAGCAGTGATTACCCCTACGAGCAGTACTTC. Amino acid sequence: CASSDYPYEQYF.

The V gene is TRBV7-3, the J gene TRBJ2-2; no clear D. Trimming stripped 0 bases from V and 4 bases from J, with 3 bases between. CDR3 size: 13 residues. Germline V gene data show CDR1 as SGHTA and CDR2 as FQGTGA. The CDR3 is CASSLTVTGELFF. The DNA for the CDR3 is TGTGCCAGCAGCTTAACGGTCACCGGGGAGCTGTTTTTT.

The rearrangement uses TRBV28 and TRBJ1-5; the D is unclear. V gave up 9 bases and J gave up 7 bases, with 22 bases separating them. Germline V gene data show CDR1 as MDHEN and CDR2 as SYDVKM. The length of the CDR3 is 15 residues. Here the CDR3 reads CASRNVASGRQPQHF. The DNA for the CDR3 is TGTGCCAGTCGCAACGTAGCATCAGGTCGGCAGCCCCAGCATTTT.

This clonotype was observed at least ten times. The chain recombines TRBV6-5 with TRBJ2-6; D might be TRBD2 (5 bases). CDR3 length: 16 residues. Germline V gene sequence: CDR1 MNHEY, CDR2 SVGAGI. V lost 1 base and J lost 2, with 9 bases in between. CDR3 sequence (DNA): TGTGCCAGCAGTTACTTTGCCGGGACTGGGGCCAACGTCCTGACTTTC. This translates into CASSYFAGTGANVLTF.

Regarding this clonotype: An end of the junction differs from the germline gene, which may be a read error. The V call is TRBV5-4, the J call TRBJ2-5, with a tentative D call TRBD1 (6 bases). Germline assignment: CDR1 SGHNT and CDR2 YYREEE (reference sequence). The CDR3 runs to 14 residues. CDR3 amino acids: CAISPTGMGETQYF. CDR3 coding DNA: TGTGCCATCAGCCCTACAGGGATGGGGGAGACCCAGTACTTC.

Comment on this clonotype: Given a much more abundant clone one base away, this may be a read error. The chain recombines TRBV9 with TRBJ2-3; D is possibly TRBD2 (6 bases). V lost 2 bases, J lost 4 bases, and 23 bases lay in between. Germline V gene lookup returns CDR1 SGDLS and CDR2 YYNGEE. The CDR3 covers 18 residues. CDR3 residues: CASSVLDGRRTSPDTQYF. CDR3 nucleotide sequence: TGTGCCAGCAGCGTCCTTGACGGACGCCGTACTAGCCCAGATACGCAGTATTTT.

There are a few counts of this clonotype. The chain links TRBV20-1 to TRBJ2-2; TRBD1 matches at 10 bases. The CDR3 extends over 18 amino acids. V shed 6 bases and J 6 bases; nucleotides not matched to a gene: 19. Germline CDR1 reads DFQATT; CDR2 reads SNEGSKA (reference sequence). CDR3 sequence reads: CSARTEWGTGVVAGELFF. The DNA of the CDR3 is TGCAGTGCCAGAACAGAATGGGGGACAGGGGTGGTCGCCGGGGAGCTGTTTTTT.

The chain has TRBV19 and TRBJ1-2; TRBD1 matches 7 bases. The trim removed 3 bases at V and 6 bases at J, leaving 7 bases unmatched. The CDR3 sequence is 14 residues long. Germline V gene lookup returns CDR1 LNHDA and CDR2 SQIVND (reference sequence). The CDR3 reads CASSMRQGGDGYTF. The CDR3 coding sequence is TGTGCCAGTAGTATGCGGCAGGGGGGTGATGGCTACACCTTC.

This clonotype was found a few times. This chain connects TRBV6-4 to TRBJ2-1, with TRBD2 identical over 11 bases. With 6 bases clipped from V and 8 bases from J, the junction kept 9 bases outside the gene matches. Germline values: CDR1 MRHNA, CDR2 SNTAGT. CDR3 size: 15 residues. This CDR3 reads CASSPLAGGRDEQFF. The CDR3 nucleotides are TGTGCCAGCAGCCCCTTAGCGGGAGGGCGGGATGAGCAGTTCTTC.

This chain joins TRBV28 and TRBJ1-6; 9 bases line up with TRBD1. J was trimmed by 7 bases and V by 6 bases; bases with no gene match: 10. This CDR3 region has 16 residues. The germline gives CDR1 MDHEN, CDR2 SYDVKM. The CDR3 reads CASSIVTGTGNSPLHF. DNA of the CDR3: TGTGCCAGCAGCATAGTCACCGGGACAGGGAATTCACCCCTCCACTTT.

Ten or more counts support this clonotype. The genes are TRBV6-5 and TRBJ2-7, with 9 bases lining up with TRBD1. The junction had 9 bases not matched to a gene; V was cut back by 8 bases and J by 1 base. CDR3 length: 15 residues. The germline gives CDR1 MNHEY, CDR2 SVGAGI. The CDR3: CASSPDRGVSYEQYF. CDR3 DNA: TGTGCCAGCTCCCCAGACAGGGGGGTGTCCTACGAGCAGTACTTC.

This clonotype was seen ten or more times. The J gene is TRBJ1-5, the V gene TRBV4-2; possibly TRBD1 for D (6 bases). Trimming stripped 0 bases from V and 3 bases from J, with 12 bases between. This CDR3 is 16 amino acids long. Germline values: CDR1 LGHNA, CDR2 YNFKEQ. CDR3 sequence (DNA): TGTGCCAGCAGCCAAGATCTAACAGGGACCAATCAGCCCCAGCATTTT. Translating gives CASSQDLTGTNQPQHF.

This rearrangement joins TRBV7-9 to TRBJ1-4; TRBD1 matches 7 bases. CDR1 and CDR2 from the germline V gene are SEHNR and FQNEAQ (reference sequence). With 6 bases clipped from V and 5 bases from J, the junction kept 9 bases outside the gene matches. The CDR3 spans 15 residues. The CDR3 is CASRTVRGKNEKLFF. CDR3 bases: TGTGCCAGCAGGACGGTCAGGGGGAAGAATGAAAAACTGTTTTTT.

The sample holds many counts of this clonotype. The chain combines TRBV20-1 with TRBJ2-3, with 7 bases lining up with TRBD2. This CDR3 comprises 14 residues. V lost 1 base, J lost 6 bases, and 7 bases stayed unmatched. Germline V gene sequence: CDR1 DFQATT, CDR2 SNEGSKA (reference sequence). In nucleotides, the CDR3 is TGCAGTGCTAGAGGGCCGGGAGGACCTGATACGCAGTATTTT. Protein sequence: CSARGPGGPDTQYF.

This clonotype was seen at least ten times. The chain links TRBV15 to TRBJ2-3; D possibly corresponds to TRBD2 (5 bases). Per the germline V gene, CDR1 is LNHNV and CDR2 is YYDKDF (reference sequence). V lost 0 bases and J lost 8, with 12 bases in between. The CDR3 is 14 residues long. CDR3 sequence reads: CATSRDLQEATQYF. In DNA form, the CDR3 reads TGTGCCACCAGCAGAGATCTCCAGGAGGCTACGCAGTATTTT. Complete variable domain (other parts from reference TRBV15 and TRBJ2-3): DAMVIQNPRYQVTQFGKPVTLSCSQTLNHNVMYWYQQKSSQAPKLLFHYYDKDFNNEADTPDNFQSRRPNTSFCFLDIRSPGLGDTAMYLCATSRDLQEATQYFGPGTRLTVL.

This clonotype showed up many times. The chain combines TRBV7-9 with TRBJ2-3; TRBD2 matches 9 bases. CDR3 size: 14 residues. V lost 10 bases to trimming and J lost 2 bases; unmatched junction nucleotides: 7. Germline V CDR1 and CDR2: SEHNR, FQNEAQ (reference sequence). CDR3 sequence (DNA): TGTGCCACCTCCTCTAGCGGGAACACAGATACGCAGTATTTT. It yields the protein CATSSSGNTDTQYF.

The chain recombines TRBV7-9 with TRBJ2-3, with 7 bases that match TRBD2. Germline V gene sequence: CDR1 SEHNR, CDR2 FQNEAQ (reference sequence). The CDR3 length is 14 residues. J gave up 6 bases and V 8 bases, and 11 bases lay outside the gene matches. The CDR3 here is CASSREARRDTQYF. DNA of the CDR3: TGTGCCAGCTCACGGGAGGCTCGCCGGGATACGCAGTATTTT. The full variable domain, with the rest looked up from reference TRBV7-9 and TRBJ2-3, is DTGVSQNPRHKITKRGQNVTFRCDPISEHNRLYWYRQTLGQGPEFLTYFQNEAQLEKSRLLSDRFSAERPKGSFSTLEIQRTEQGDSAMYLCASSREARRDTQYFGPGTRLTVL.